The rows below give T cell receptor beta chains drawn from one sample of a study of sequential checkpoint blockade in melanoma. Produced via immunoSEQ multiplex PCR; TCRdb's table is partial and in-frame only. The data contain approximately 8,700 clones, less than 25% of them singletons. The specimen comprised tumor tissue (inferred from file names), sampled from a patient given nivolumab and ipilimumab in sequence. Every receptor here comes from a human donor with melanoma. Both conserved end residues are part of each CDR3. D genes are given only for firm matches. Rows give clone size only sometimes, using once, few, many, or a class for an expanded clone.

j_call,v_call,clone_size,d_call,cdr3_nt,cdr3_aa
TRBJ1-1,TRBV5-1,few,-,TGCGCCAGCAGCTTGGGTACAGGCAACACTGAAGCTTTCTTT,CASSLGTGNTEAFF
TRBJ1-6,TRBV9,few,-,TGTGCCAGCAGTGGTGGGAGCTCTAGGACAGCCCAGCCCCTCCACTTT,CASSGGSSRTAQPLHF
TRBJ2-5,TRBV6-8,-,TRBD1,TGTGCCAGCAGAGGACAGGGGGCGGTGGAGACCCAGTACTTC,CASRGQGAVETQYF
TRBJ1-4,TRBV19,few,-,TGTGCCAGTAGTATGAAGGGGGACCCAAATGAAAAACTGTTTTTT,CASSMKGDPNEKLFF
TRBJ2-7,TRBV10-3,few,-,TGTGCCATCAGTGAGGGCGGTGTGGGCTACGAGCAGTACTTC,CAISEGGVGYEQYF
TRBJ2-4,TRBV30,-,-,TGTGCCTGGAGTTCTTCCAGAGGGGGGCCCAAAAACATTCAGTACTTC,CAWSSSRGGPKNIQYF
TRBJ2-7,TRBV30,few,TRBD2,TGTGCCTGGAGTCGGGTGGGAGGGCGATACGAGCAGTACTTC,CAWSRVGGRYEQYF
TRBJ2-2,TRBV5-1,-,-,TGCGCCAGCAGCCCCCTTCACATTCGCGAAGGGGAGCTGTTTTTT,CASSPLHIREGELFF
TRBJ2-3,TRBV6-8,-,-,TGTGCCAGCAGGGAGACAGGCGTCACAGATACGCAGTATTTT,CASRETGVTDTQYF
TRBJ2-2,TRBV18,-,-,TGTGCCACAACCGGGACAAGAGAAACCGGGGAGCTGTTTTTT,CATTGTRETGELFF
TRBJ2-7,TRBV30,-,-,TGTGCCTGGAGTGTATCCACAAACGGCGAGCAGTACTTC,CAWSVSTNGEQYF
TRBJ2-3,TRBV11-3,many,TRBD1,TGTGCCAGCAGTGCTGGGACAGGCACAGATACGCAGTATTTT,CASSAGTGTDTQYF
TRBJ1-2,TRBV6-8,few,TRBD1,TGTGCCAGCAGTTTAACAGGGGATGACTATGGCTACACCTTC,CASSLTGDDYGYTF
TRBJ2-7,TRBV6-8,few,-,TGTGCCAGCAGTTACGCGGGGAACTACGAGCAGTACTTC,CASSYAGNYEQYF
TRBJ2-5,TRBV11-3,few,-,TGTGCCAGCAGCCAAAGGTCCGGACTTGAGACCCAGTACTTC,CASSQRSGLETQYF
TRBJ2-7,TRBV6-8,-,TRBD2,TGTGCCAGCAGTCCACGCGGGACTAGCGGGAGGGCAACTCCGAGCTCCTACGAGCAGTACTTC,CASSPRGTSGRATPSSYEQYF
TRBJ2-1,TRBV23-1,-,-,TGCGCCAGCAGTCAATCTGGTTTGGGACTCCCCTACGGCAATGAGCAGTTCTTC,CASSQSGLGLPYGNEQFF
TRBJ1-1,TRBV23-1,-,-,TGCGCCAGCAGCCAAGATCGGGCCAGGAACACTGAAGCTTTCTTT,CASSQDRARNTEAFF
TRBJ1-1,TRBV23-1,-,-,TGCGCCAGCAGCCAAGAGGGCGCCACTGAAGCTTTCTTT,CASSQEGATEAFF
TRBJ2-7,TRBV5-1,-,TRBD1,TGCGCCAGCAGGAAAGCAGCGGGACAGGGTTCCTCCGAGCAGTACTTC,CASRKAAGQGSSEQYF
TRBJ2-3,TRBV6-8,-,-,TGTGCCAGCAGTCCAGACAGAGCTAGCACAGATACGCAGTATTTT,CASSPDRASTDTQYF
TRBJ2-7,TRBV6-8,-,-,TGTGCCAGCACTAACACGGGGGACGGTGGCTACGAGCAGTACTTC,CASTNTGDGGYEQYF
TRBJ1-5,TRBV7-7,many,TRBD1,TGTGCCAGCAGCATGGGACAGGGAAATCAGCCCCAGCATTTT,CASSMGQGNQPQHF
TRBJ2-2,TRBV6-8,medium-sized,TRBD2,TGTGCCAGCAGGGGAACCTTAGCGGGAGCGAACACCGGGGAGCTGTTTTTT,CASRGTLAGANTGELFF
TRBJ1-4,TRBV29-1,few,-,TGCAGCGTTGAAGAAGGGGCAGCTAATGAAAAACTGTTTTTT,CSVEEGAANEKLFF
TRBJ2-3,TRBV2,-,-,TGTGCCAGCAGTAGTAGGGGGGGGGTTCCCGACACAGATACGCAGTATTTT,CASSSRGGVPDTDTQYF
TRBJ2-1,TRBV11-3,-,-,TGTGCCAGCAGCCCCCTCCAATCGGGGAAGATCCTGAATGAGCAGTTCTTC,CASSPLQSGKILNEQFF
TRBJ2-7,TRBV11-3,many,TRBD2,TGTGCCAGCAGCTTAAGCGGGAGCTCCTACGAGCAGTACTTC,CASSLSGSSYEQYF
TRBJ2-7,TRBV6-8,few,-,TGTGCCAGCAGGAGAGATACAACATCCTACGAGCAGTACTTC,CASRRDTTSYEQYF
TRBJ1-1,TRBV7-1,many,-,TGTGCCAGCAGCTTAAATCCGAATGCTGAAGCTTTCTTT,CASSLNPNAEAFF
TRBJ1-2,TRBV11-3,-,-,TGTGCCAGCAGTTCGGCGGACGGGTACTATGGCTACACCTTC,CASSSADGYYGYTF
TRBJ2-2,TRBV6-8,many,TRBD1,TGTGCCAGCAGCCCGACAGGGGTCACCGGGGAGCTGTTTTTT,CASSPTGVTGELFF
TRBJ2-5,TRBV5-1,-,-,TGCGCCAGCAGCTTGGCCCAGGACGGGGAGACCCAGTACTTC,CASSLAQDGETQYF